The source of this TCR beta chain is a study listed by TCRdb under 2016. Spanning cysteine to phenylalanine, the CDR3 consists of 15 amino acids. The read is trimmed to its CDR3 DNA, 45 bases read in frame from base 1. The trim is 1 base for V and 1 base for J, with a gap of 10 bases between the germline ends. Based on the germline V gene, the CDR1 and CDR2 sequences are SGHAT and FQNNGV. Library preparation was by RT-PCR. TCRdb shows the sequencer as Illumina MiSeq. TCRdb passed the public sequencing reads through fastp at Q25 and MiXCR, retaining productive beta sequences. Rows with a matching CDR3 protein are joined into one entry that keeps the most common DNA and genes. Here the sample has almost 700,000 distinct CDR3 sequences; 12% to 15% occur a single time. The biggest ten clones account for just over 3.5% of the sample. A remark on this clonotype: This clone's antigen is unknown. Per-base quality was not reported, and no clone a single base away is much larger than it.

The clonotype was recovered from a female donor in good health, serving as a healthy control. Material for sequencing was memory CD4+ T cells from blood. The sequence links TRBV11-2 to TRBJ1-1; the D gene identity is not certain. CDR3 reads: CASSLGLTGNTEAFF. The DNA reads as follows: TGTGCCAGCAGCTTAGGTTTAACGGGGAACACTGAAGCTTTCTTT.